These T cell receptor beta chains were read from a single sample in a study of control samples from healthy donors and cancer patients. Sequenced by immunoSEQ multiplex PCR; TCRdb stores in-frame clones only, minus some. This sample yields about 160,000 clones, of which 90% to 95% are seen a single time; roughly 8.4% belongs to the top ten. The material sequenced was blood. The receptor source for this set is a woman aged 40-49 years in good health. The CDR3 runs from the conserved cysteine through the conserved F or W. D genes are given only for firm matches. Where a row states a size, it is once, few, many or the class of an expanded clone; other rows omit it.

D gene: NA
CDR3 length: 16
V gene: TRBV4-1
J gene: TRBJ1-1
clone size: NA
CDR3 protein: CASSHPMDSLNTEAFF
CDR3 DNA: TGCGCCAGCAGCCACCCAATGGACAGTCTAAACACTGAAGCTTTCTTT

D gene: TRBD1
CDR3 length: 14
V gene: TRBV6-5
J gene: TRBJ2-3
clone size: NA
CDR3 protein: CASNQQGVKDTQYF
CDR3 DNA: TGTGCCAGCAATCAACAGGGGGTTAAAGATACGCAGTATTTT

D gene: TRBD2
CDR3 length: 20
V gene: TRBV19
J gene: TRBJ2-5
clone size: NA
CDR3 protein: CASSIQPYSGGPSYQETQYF
CDR3 DNA: TGTGCCAGTAGTATCCAACCTTATAGCGGGGGGCCCTCGTACCAAGAGACCCAGTACTTC

D gene: NA
CDR3 length: 11
V gene: TRBV20-1
J gene: TRBJ1-4
clone size: NA
CDR3 protein: CSARRTEKLFF
CDR3 DNA: TGCAGTGCTAGAAGGACAGAAAAACTGTTTTTT

D gene: TRBD1
CDR3 length: 14
V gene: TRBV7-9
J gene: TRBJ1-4
clone size: NA
CDR3 protein: CASSFLGQGEKLFF
CDR3 DNA: TGTGCCAGCAGCTTTCTAGGACAGGGAGAAAAACTGTTTTTT

D gene: NA
CDR3 length: 13
V gene: TRBV27
J gene: TRBJ1-3
clone size: NA
CDR3 protein: CASKQSSGNTIYF
CDR3 DNA: TGTGCCAGCAAACAGTCCTCTGGAAACACCATATATTTT

D gene: NA
CDR3 length: 15
V gene: TRBV7-2
J gene: TRBJ1-2
clone size: NA
CDR3 protein: CASSLRTTGNNGYTF
CDR3 DNA: TGTGCCAGCAGCCTCCGGACCACGGGGAACAATGGCTACACCTTC

D gene: NA
CDR3 length: 15
V gene: TRBV6-5
J gene: TRBJ2-2
clone size: few
CDR3 protein: CASSSHTVNTGELFF
CDR3 DNA: TGTGCCAGCAGCTCCCATACAGTAAACACCGGGGAGCTGTTTTTT

D gene: TRBD2
CDR3 length: 14
V gene: TRBV2
J gene: TRBJ2-7
clone size: NA
CDR3 protein: CASSVPSGSYEQYF
CDR3 DNA: TGTGCCAGCAGTGTTCCTAGCGGAAGCTACGAGCAGTACTTC

D gene: NA
CDR3 length: 14
V gene: TRBV7-2
J gene: TRBJ1-1
clone size: NA
CDR3 protein: CASSLDSGITEAFF
CDR3 DNA: TGTGCCAGCAGCTTGGATAGTGGAATCACTGAAGCTTTCTTT

D gene: NA
CDR3 length: 12
V gene: TRBV3-1/TRBV3-2
J gene: TRBJ2-3
clone size: NA
CDR3 protein: CASSQDLKPQYF
CDR3 DNA: TGTGCCAGCAGCCAAGACCTCAAGCCGCAGTATTTT

D gene: NA
CDR3 length: 13
V gene: TRBV5-5
J gene: TRBJ2-2
clone size: NA
CDR3 protein: CASSPPGSGELFF
CDR3 DNA: TGTGCCAGCAGCCCTCCAGGGTCCGGGGAGCTGTTTTTT

D gene: TRBD2
CDR3 length: 14
V gene: TRBV5-1
J gene: TRBJ2-2
clone size: NA
CDR3 protein: CASSLSGTAGELFF
CDR3 DNA: TGCGCCAGCAGCCTAAGCGGGACCGCCGGGGAGCTGTTTTTT

D gene: NA
CDR3 length: 13
V gene: TRBV6-2/TRBV6-3
J gene: TRBJ2-7
clone size: NA
CDR3 protein: CASRYGKYYEQYF
CDR3 DNA: TGTGCCAGCAGATACGGGAAATACTACGAGCAGTACTTC

D gene: TRBD1
CDR3 length: 17
V gene: TRBV18
J gene: TRBJ1-3
clone size: NA
CDR3 protein: CASSDATGTVSGNTIYF
CDR3 DNA: TGTGCCAGCTCAGACGCAACAGGGACAGTCTCTGGAAACACCATATATTTT

D gene: NA
CDR3 length: 13
V gene: TRBV12-3/TRBV12-4
J gene: TRBJ2-3
clone size: NA
CDR3 protein: CASSLIGTDTQYF
CDR3 DNA: TGTGCCAGCAGTTTAATTGGAACAGATACGCAGTATTTT

D gene: TRBD2
CDR3 length: 17
V gene: TRBV5-1
J gene: TRBJ2-3
clone size: NA
CDR3 protein: CASSLARLAGGPDTQYF
CDR3 DNA: TGCGCCAGCAGCTTGGCCCGGCTAGCGGGAGGGCCAGATACGCAGTATTTT

D gene: NA
CDR3 length: 13
V gene: TRBV25-1
J gene: TRBJ2-7
clone size: NA
CDR3 protein: CAIQDRLRGEQYF
CDR3 DNA: TGTGCCATCCAAGACAGGCTCCGGGGCGAGCAGTACTTC

D gene: NA
CDR3 length: 16
V gene: TRBV5-6
J gene: TRBJ1-1
clone size: NA
CDR3 protein: CASSLRGGAQGTEAFF
CDR3 DNA: TGTGCCAGCAGCTTGAGAGGGGGGGCGCAAGGGACTGAAGCTTTCTTT

D gene: NA
CDR3 length: 16
V gene: TRBV6-1
J gene: TRBJ1-4
clone size: NA
CDR3 protein: CASSEGRWRANEKLFF
CDR3 DNA: TGTGCCAGCAGTGAGGGTCGATGGAGGGCCAATGAAAAACTGTTTTTT